The sequence of this T cell receptor beta chain was determined in a study of cytotoxic CD8 clonotypes in ibrutinib-treated CLL. The protocol was immunoSEQ multiplex PCR, while the TCRdb copy is restricted to in-frame clones and leaves out a portion. The table lists approximately 130,000 clones, 84% of them singletons. Germline CDR1 MNHEY, CDR2 SVGAGI. CDR3 length: 14 amino acids. The V gene lost 8 bases and the J gene lost 2 bases, with 12 bases spanning the gap. The receptor was derived from a human donor with chronic lymphocytic leukemia. The sample here was PBMCs, taken after 24 months of ibrutinib treatment. This sequence joins TRBV6-5 and TRBJ2-2, with D uncertain. The DNA for the CDR3 is TGTGCCAGCTTACAGAGTTACAACACCGGGGAGCTGTTTTTT. It specifies CASLQSYNTGELFF.